This T cell receptor beta chain was identified during a study of OX40 agonist ivuxolimab in advanced cancers. Study in general: It was ivuxolimab, an agonistic anti-OX40 (CD134) antibody, that patients were treated with. Prior anti-PD-1, anti-PD-L1 or anti-CTLA-4 therapy did not bar entry, and roughly 40% had some.

Trimming took off 5 bases at V and 7 bases at J, with 15 bases between the two ends. CDR1 is LNHNV, CDR2 YYDKDF, per germline (reference sequence). The CDR3 is made up of 13 amino acids. This clone was seen a single time. The antigen remains undetermined. The data were produced by immunoSEQ multiplex PCR, yet TCRdb's version contains in-frame clones alone and is incomplete. Counted here are tens of thousands of clones, around 87% occurring once; the ten biggest clones make up under 20%. Study-level results: Patients who responded partially at 0.1-3.0 mg/kg showed clonal expansion ranking among the lowest. In CD8+ T cells, expanded clones were on average more numerous than in CD4+.

The gene calls are TRBV15 and TRBJ2-7, with D possibly being TRBD2 (5 bases). The TCR was taken from an adult with an advanced solid tumor such as melanoma, head and neck, liver or kidney cancer. The material was CD4+ or CD8+ T cells sorted from blood, obtained in a trial of the OX40 agonist ivuxolimab. This CDR3 is CATSLERGYEQYF. CDR3 coding DNA: TGTGCCACCAGCTTAGAACGGGGTTATGAGCAGTACTTC. Full variable domain (outside the CDR3, taken from reference TRBV15 and TRBJ2-7): DAMVIQNPRYQVTQFGKPVTLSCSQTLNHNVMYWYQQKSSQAPKLLFHYYDKDFNNEADTPDNFQSRRPNTSFCFLDIRSPGLGDTAMYLCATSLERGYEQYFGPGTRLTVT.